This T cell receptor beta chain derives from a study of blood T cell repertoires in COVID-19. Study-wide background: The cDNA or gDNA used as material had been derived from T cells, B-cell-depleted T cells, or PBMCs.

Germline CDR1 and CDR2: SEHNR and FQNEAQ (reference sequence). Trimming stripped 5 bases from V and 1 base from J, with 11 bases between. The CDR3 spans 15 residues. Authors' analysis steps: Quantification of nucleated cells was approximated via reference gene primer amplification. Here immunoSEQ multiplex PCR was the method, and the copy in TCRdb shows in-frame clones only, minus some. V, J and clone size were drawn from that table, and D and trimming were deduced from the DNA. The data hold more than 95,000 clones, with over 75% observed a single time. Sequenced: peripheral blood. This clonotype was sampled from an elderly man with active or convalescent COVID-19. The J gene is TRBJ2-2, the V gene TRBV7-9; tentative D call: TRBD1 (6 bases). Written as DNA, the CDR3 is TGTGCCAGCAGCGCTCCGGACAGGAACACCGGGGAGCTGTTTTTT. It codes for CASSAPDRNTGELFF.